This entry lists 17 T cell receptor beta chains sequenced from one sample in a study of blood T cells in healthy people across ages. Using a J-beta primer mix together with a sample-barcoded 5' primer, a second PCR was run for roughly 6 to 12 cycles. TCRdb re-derived calls from the 5' RACE reads in MiXCR, one entry per CDR3 protein. The sample has hundreds of thousands of distinct CDR3 sequences; more than 25% are singletons. This sample also appeared in a second study, on T cells of mothers and their children.

The sequenced sample consisted of blood. The receptor source for this set is a boy under 18 in good health.

The genes are TRBV5-1 and TRBJ1-6, with 7 bases fitting TRBD1. V lost 3 bases, J lost 3 bases, and 6 bases stayed unmatched. Germline V lookup: CDR1 SGHRS, CDR2 YFSETQ. This CDR3 region has 16 residues. Here the CDR3 reads CASSYLRDSYNSPLHF. The CDR3, as DNA: TGCGCCAGCAGCTACTTACGGGACAGCTATAATTCACCCCTCCACTTT.

This clonotype showed up just a few times. This chain connects TRBV4-1 to TRBJ2-2; 7 nucleotides align to TRBD1. The CDR3 extends over 14 amino acids. V lost 1 base and J lost 5; bases outside the gene matches: 1. Germline CDR1 reads MGHRA; CDR2 reads YSYEKL. The CDR3 is CASSQARGTGELFF. The CDR3 DNA reads as TGCGCCAGCAGCCAAGCCAGGGGGACCGGGGAGCTGTTTTTT.

In DNA form, the CDR3 reads TGTGCCAGCAGCTCCCGACAGGGAAGCTCCTACAATGAGCAGTTCTTC. Translated, it gives CASSSRQGSSYNEQFF. The genes are TRBV7-9 and TRBJ2-1, with 7 bases that match TRBD1. Germline-derived CDR1 and CDR2 are SEHNR and FQNEAQ (reference sequence). CDR3 length: 16 residues. V shed 4 bases, J shed 0 bases, and the junction held 6 bases outside the gene matches.

The CDR3 DNA reads as TGCAGTGCTAGGGGGGAGACTAGCGTCTTCCTCCCCGGCAATGAGCAGTTCTTC. Translated, it gives CSARGETSVFLPGNEQFF. The genes are TRBV20-1 and TRBJ2-1; TRBD2 matches at 8 bases. This CDR3 spans 18 amino acids. The germline V gene encodes CDR1 DFQATT and CDR2 SNEGSKA (reference sequence). The trim removed 3 bases at V and 6 bases at J, leaving 19 bases unmatched.

A few counts support this clonotype. The V gene is TRBV5-1, the J gene TRBJ1-1; the D is unclear. V lost 5 bases and J lost 4, with 15 bases in between. The CDR3 consists of 14 residues. Germline V lookup: CDR1 SGHRS, CDR2 YFSETQ. The CDR3 sequence is CASRSHRESTEAFF. CDR3 nucleotide sequence: TGCGCCAGCAGAAGTCATCGTGAAAGCACTGAAGCTTTCTTT. Full variable domain (missing parts from reference TRBV5-1 and TRBJ1-1): KAGVTQTPRYLIKTRGQQVTLSCSPISGHRSVSWYQQTPGQGLQFLFEYFSETQRNKGNFPGRFSGRQFSNSRSEMNVSTLELGDSALYLCASRSHRESTEAFFGQGTRLTVV.

This clonotype was detected ten times or more. The rearrangement uses TRBV20-1 and TRBJ1-1; D call uncertain. The germline V gene has CDR1 DFQATT and CDR2 SNEGSKA (reference sequence). V was pared by 1 base and J by 5 bases, with 8 bases between. This CDR3 spans 12 amino acids. The CDR3 spells CSARGGITEAFF. Written as DNA, the CDR3 is TGCAGTGCTAGAGGAGGGATAACTGAAGCTTTCTTT.

This clonotype was counted only a few times. The chain couples TRBV2 to TRBJ2-5; TRBD2 might be the D (6 bases). This CDR3 is 16 amino acids long. Trimming removed 2 bases from V and 4 bases from J, with 17 bases in between. Germline V lookup: CDR1 SNHLY, CDR2 FYNNEI. CDR3 protein: CASSEPGLKTGETQYF. CDR3 nucleotide sequence: TGTGCCAGCAGTGAACCGGGACTCAAAACGGGAGAGACCCAGTACTTC.

The V and J genes are TRBV20-1 and TRBJ2-1, with 7 bases aligning to TRBD2. V was clipped by 5 bases and J by 8 bases; unmatched bases: 3. The V gene's germline CDR1 is DFQATT and CDR2 SNEGSKA (reference sequence). The CDR3 consists of 11 residues. The CDR3 DNA follows: TGCAGTGCTGGGGGGGACTATGAGCAGTTCTTC. Its protein product is CSAGGDYEQFF.

This clonotype was found a few times. The V call is TRBV7-8, the J call TRBJ1-1, with D unresolved. The CDR3 length is 16 residues. Between the trimmed V and J ends, which lost 0 bases and 0 bases, there was a span of 11 bases. Germline assignment: CDR1 SGHVS and CDR2 FQNEAQ. The DNA of the CDR3 is TGTGCCAGCAGCTTAGCCGGCAGGAACATGAACACTGAAGCTTTCTTT. Protein sequence: CASSLAGRNMNTEAFF.

The CDR3 loop reads CASLSGSEQYF. The DNA of the CDR3 is TGCGCCAGCCTCTCAGGGAGCGAGCAGTACTTC. The V and J genes are TRBV5-1 and TRBJ2-7; D might be TRBD1 or TRBD2, each matching 5 bases. This CDR3 spans 11 amino acids. Germline CDR1 is SGHRS and CDR2 is YFSETQ. V was clipped by 7 bases and J by 6 bases, with 11 bases between them.

This clonotype has a handful of counts. The chain joins TRBV20-1 to TRBJ2-7; unclear D gene. The CDR3 runs to 10 residues. Germline assignment: CDR1 DFQATT and CDR2 SNEGSKA (reference sequence). Trimming took off 6 bases at V and 5 bases at J, with 8 bases between the two ends. Here the CDR3 reads CSALYHEQYF. The CDR3 region has the DNA TGCAGTGCCTTATACCACGAGCAGTACTTC.

This clonotype has more than one count but fewer than ten. The J gene is TRBJ2-5, the V gene TRBV6-5; the D is unclear. Trimming stripped 0 bases from V and 4 bases from J, with 9 bases between. The CDR3 spans 14 residues. Germline CDR1 reads MNHEY; CDR2 reads SVGAGI. The chain's CDR3 is CASSYSGRRETQYF. CDR3 DNA: TGTGCCAGCAGTTACTCAGGGCGGAGAGAGACCCAGTACTTC.

The CDR3 DNA reads as TGCGCCAGCAGCTTGACCGGGACAGGGACGTCCTCTAACTATGGCTACACCTTC. Protein: CASSLTGTGTSSNYGYTF. The genes are TRBV5-1 and TRBJ1-2; TRBD1 matches 9 bases. The CDR3 is 18 residues long. In germline, CDR1 is SGHRS, CDR2 YFSETQ. The V and J ends lost 1 base and 0 bases, in that order; junction bases with no gene match: 10.

This clonotype came up a few times. This chain links TRBV9 with TRBJ2-3; 9 bases fit TRBD1. The CDR3 covers 14 residues. Per the germline V gene, CDR1 is SGDLS and CDR2 is YYNGEE. Germline trimming cut 7 bases from V and 3 bases from J; bases unmatched to any gene: 6. The CDR3 sequence: CASGQGWGTDTQYF. The CDR3 nucleotides are TGTGCCAGCGGACAGGGGTGGGGAACAGATACGCAGTATTTT. The whole variable domain, remainder taken from reference TRBV9 and TRBJ2-3, is DSGVTQTPKHLITATGQRVTLRCSPRSGDLSVYWYQQSLDQGLQFLIQYYNGEERAKGNILERFSAQQFPDLHSELNLSSLELGDSALYFCASGQGWGTDTQYFGPGTRLTVL.

This clonotype was detected only a few times. This chain joins TRBV6-1 and TRBJ1-4; D is perhaps TRBD1 (5 bases). In germline, CDR1 is MNHNS, CDR2 SASEGT. The CDR3 totals 13 residues. The germline V and J ends were trimmed by 7 bases and 7 bases, with 13 bases remaining between them. CDR3 region: CASNNLGGEKLFF. DNA of the CDR3: TGTGCCAGCAATAACCTCGGGGGTGAAAAACTGTTTTTT.

This clonotype showed up just a few times. The chain combines TRBV9 with TRBJ2-5, with D possibly matching TRBD2 (6 bases). The germline V and J ends were trimmed by 0 bases and 0 bases, with 12 bases remaining between them. The CDR3 covers 16 residues. Germline-derived CDR1 and CDR2 are SGDLS and YYNGEE. CDR3 protein: CASSVDNGGNQETQYF. The CDR3 nucleotides are TGTGCCAGCAGCGTAGACAACGGGGGAAACCAAGAGACCCAGTACTTC.

The J gene is TRBJ2-5, the V gene TRBV2; D gene unclear. V gave up 2 bases and J gave up 4 bases, with 11 bases separating them. CDR1 SNHLY and CDR2 FYNNEI come from the germline V gene. The CDR3 consists of 14 residues. CDR3 protein: CASSELTVGETQYF. In DNA form, the CDR3 reads TGTGCCAGCAGTGAACTCACAGTCGGAGAGACCCAGTACTTC.